This passage covers 24 T cell receptor beta chains from one sample sequenced in a study of cytomegalovirus exposure and HLA in healthy donors. PCR amplification relied on 60 Vbeta primers (plus 13 Jbeta primers). Clones were read by immunoSEQ multiplex PCR, and TCRdb kept only the in-frame ones, dropping some. The sample contains approximately 85,000 clones, more than 65% of which appear only once. Input material: PBMCs. The receptors stem from a middle-aged woman in good health and CMV-seropositive.

The chain combines TRBV7-9 with TRBJ1-4; D might be TRBD1 (6 bases). The CDR3 has 15 residues. Trimming removed 5 bases at V and 7 bases at J, with 17 bases between. The germline V gene has CDR1 SEHNR and CDR2 FQNEAQ (reference sequence). The CDR3: CASSTQQGPGEKLFF. CDR3 nucleotide sequence: TGTGCCAGCAGCACACAACAGGGCCCTGGTGAAAAACTGTTTTTT.

CDR3 protein: CASSYSIGGAYEQYF. The CDR3 bases are TGTGCCAGCAGTTACTCGATCGGGGGTGCCTACGAGCAGTACTTC. The chain combines TRBV6-5 with TRBJ2-7; TRBD2 might be the D (6 bases). V was trimmed by 0 bases and J by 2 bases, leaving 11 bases between them. This CDR3 spans 15 amino acids. Germline values: CDR1 MNHEY, CDR2 SVGAGI.

Only one count was recorded for this clone. The V and J genes are TRBV6-1 and TRBJ2-7; no reliable D call. Trimming stripped 5 bases from V and 0 bases from J, with 8 bases between. The V gene's germline CDR1 is MNHNS and CDR2 SASEGT. The CDR3 covers 13 residues. The CDR3 reads CASSRTDSYEQYF. For the CDR3, the DNA is TGTGCCAGCAGTCGAACAGACTCCTACGAGCAGTACTTC.

The chain has TRBV19 and TRBJ2-1; 11 bases are a match to TRBD2. There are 19 residues in the CDR3. Trimming took 7 bases from V and 0 from J; bases not matched to a gene: 14. The germline V gene encodes CDR1 LNHDA and CDR2 SQIVND (reference sequence). In DNA form, the CDR3 reads TGTGCCAGTACCTTAAGAAGGCTAGCGGGGGGTAGCTCCTACAATGAGCAGTTCTTC. It translates to CASTLRRLAGGSSYNEQFF.

The CDR3 is CASSTGTENSPLHF. The CDR3 bases are TGTGCCAGTAGTACAGGGACAGAGAATTCACCCCTCCACTTT. The V call is TRBV19, the J call TRBJ1-6, with 7 bases fitting TRBD1. The CDR3 extends over 14 amino acids. V shed 4 bases and J 7 bases; nucleotides not matched to a gene: 4. Looked up from germline, CDR1 is LNHDA and CDR2 is SQIVND (reference sequence).

V and J are TRBV29-1 and TRBJ2-3; 15 bases match TRBD2. The germline V gene encodes CDR1 SQVTM and CDR2 ANQGSEA. After removal of 4 bases from V and 3 bases from J, the junction contained 8 bases not matched to a gene. This CDR3 comprises 17 residues. Here the CDR3 reads CSVVGLAGGPGTDTQYF. CDR3 nucleotide sequence: TGCAGCGTTGTAGGACTAGCGGGAGGGCCGGGGACAGATACGCAGTATTTT.

The CDR3 sequence: CASSPWAEQFF. DNA of the CDR3: TGTGCCAGCAGTCCCTGGGCTGAGCAGTTCTTC. The chain employs TRBV6-6 and TRBJ2-1; no definite D call. CDR1 MNHNY and CDR2 SVGAGI come from the germline V gene (reference sequence). The CDR3 is made up of 11 amino acids. V lost 5 bases, J lost 9 bases, and 8 bases lay in between.

This clone occurred a few times. This chain links TRBV29-1 with TRBJ1-1; TRBD1 might be the D (5 bases). Germline CDR1 is SQVTM and CDR2 is ANQGSEA. The ends were cut back, 0 bases at V and 3 bases at J, with 20 bases in the middle. This CDR3 is 17 amino acids long. CDR3 in amino acids: CSVEEFPRLGGHTEAFF. The CDR3 nucleotides read TGCAGCGTTGAAGAGTTCCCTCGGTTGGGGGGTCACACTGAAGCTTTCTTT.

J is TRBJ2-5 and V is TRBV2; D is undetermined. V lost 6 bases, J lost 1 base, and 3 bases lay in between. The CDR3 spans 11 residues. Germline V lookup: CDR1 SNHLY, CDR2 FYNNEI. CDR3 protein: CASSGQETQYF. The CDR3 region has the DNA TGTGCCAGCAGCGGCCAAGAGACCCAGTACTTC. The entire variable domain, with the rest obtained from reference TRBV2 and TRBJ2-5, is as follows: EPEVTQTPSHQVTQMGQEVILRCVPISNHLYFYWYRQILGQKVEFLVSFYNNEISEKSEIFDDQFSVERPDGSNFTLKIRSTKLEDSAMYFCASSGQETQYFGPGTRLLVL.

The V call is TRBV4-1, the J call TRBJ2-5; D may be TRBD1 (6 bases). Trimming stripped 1 base from V and 7 bases from J, with 13 bases between. CDR1 and CDR2 from the germline V gene are MGHRA and YSYEKL. This CDR3 region has 14 residues. The CDR3 is CASSQGYTGRTQYF. The CDR3, as DNA: TGCGCCAGCAGCCAAGGCTACACAGGGAGGACCCAGTACTTC.

This clone has only one observation. The chain recombines TRBV5-4 with TRBJ2-7; D might be TRBD1 (5 bases). The germline V and J ends were trimmed by 6 bases and 6 bases, with 13 bases remaining between them. The germline V gene has CDR1 SGHNT and CDR2 YYREEE (reference sequence). There are 12 residues in the CDR3. CDR3 residues: CASTKQGAEQYF. Here the CDR3 DNA reads TGTGCCAGCACCAAACAAGGGGCCGAGCAGTACTTC.

This chain uses TRBV6-6 with TRBJ1-2; D remains unclear. V lost 8 bases, J lost 8 bases, and 9 bases lay in between. The CDR3 is 10 residues long. Looked up from germline, CDR1 is MNHNY and CDR2 is SVGAGI (reference sequence). The CDR3 bases are TGTGCCAGCTACGGGAACGGCTACACCTTC. Amino acids: CASYGNGYTF.

This clone was observed a few times. The chain is built from TRBV5-6 and TRBJ2-3, with D possibly TRBD1 on 6 matching bases. Trimming stripped 4 bases from V and 2 bases from J, with 14 bases between. The length of the CDR3 is 15 residues. CDR1 and CDR2 from the germline V gene are SGHDT and YYEEEE. The CDR3 sequence is CASSIRGPITDTQYF. The DNA for the CDR3 is TGTGCCAGCAGCATCAGGGGACCGATCACAGATACGCAGTATTTT.

The chain carries TRBV9 and TRBJ2-7, with a weak D call TRBD2 (6 bases). The CDR3 runs to 15 residues. V lost 0 bases and J lost 1, with 11 bases in between. Germline CDR1 SGDLS, CDR2 YYNGEE. The DNA of the CDR3 is TGTGCCAGCAGCGTAGGTCCGGGGGATTCCTACGAGCAGTACTTC. Protein: CASSVGPGDSYEQYF.

This chain connects TRBV10-3 to TRBJ2-3; 8 nucleotides agree with TRBD2. Per germline, CDR1 ENHRY and CDR2 SYGVKD. This CDR3 contains 15 residues. After removal of 6 bases from V and 0 bases from J, the junction contained 5 bases not matched to a gene. CDR3 bases: TGTGCCATCAGGACAACTAGCGGCAGCACAGATACGCAGTATTTT. Translated, it gives CAIRTTSGSTDTQYF.

V gene TRBV4-3 combines with J gene TRBJ2-7; D gene unclear. Trimming removed 0 bases at V and 0 bases at J, with 9 bases between. The CDR3 length is 15 residues. In germline, CDR1 is LGHNA, CDR2 YSLEER. The CDR3 DNA sequence: TGCGCCAGCAGCCAAGACTCGTCCCTCTCCTACGAGCAGTACTTC. Translated, it gives CASSQDSSLSYEQYF.

V usage is TRBV10-3 and J usage is TRBJ1-2; the D gene is possibly TRBD1 (5 bases). From germline, CDR1 is ENHRY and CDR2 SYGVKD. Trimming cost V 4 bases and J 2 bases, with 11 bases left between them. The CDR3 loop spans 14 amino acids. CDR3 coding DNA: TGTGCCATCAGTGCCCCCGGACAAAACTATGGCTACACCTTC. Amino acids: CAISAPGQNYGYTF.

This chain joins TRBV30 and TRBJ1-6, with 9 nucleotides matching TRBD1. V was pared by 5 bases and J by 8 bases, with 1 base of the junction left unmatched. CDR3 length: 12 residues. From germline, CDR1 is GTSNPN and CDR2 SVGIG (reference sequence). The CDR3 sequence is CAWDRGDSPLHF. For the CDR3, the DNA is TGTGCCTGGGACAGGGGGGATTCACCCCTCCACTTT. Together with reference TRBV30 and TRBJ1-6, the CDR3 gives the full variable domain: SQTIHQWPATLVQPVGSPLSLECTVEGTSNPNLYWYRQAAGRGLQLLFYSVGIGQISSEVPQNLSASRPQDRQFILSSKKLLLSDSGFYLCAWDRGDSPLHFGNGTRLTVT.

The rearrangement joins TRBV7-7 to TRBJ2-5; TRBD2 matches 9 bases. With V trimmed by 1 base and J by 4 bases, 4 bases remained unmatched. The CDR3 runs 15 residues. Germline lookup yields CDR1 SSHAT and CDR2 FNYEAQ (reference sequence). The DNA for the CDR3 is TGTGCCAGCAGCTTAGGGCTAGCGGGACGAGAGACCCAGTACTTC. It translates to CASSLGLAGRETQYF.

The CDR3 is CASSLAGGAGEQFF. The CDR3 coding sequence is TGTGCCAGCAGCTTAGCGGGGGGGGCGGGGGAGCAGTTCTTC. The gene calls are TRBV7-8 and TRBJ2-1, with a possible D match to TRBD2 (7 bases). The CDR3 runs to 14 residues. Germline loops: CDR1 SGHVS, CDR2 FQNEAQ. V lost 0 bases, J lost 10 bases, and 13 bases lay in between.

J is TRBJ1-2 and V is TRBV7-6, with 9 positions matching TRBD1. The germline gives CDR1 SGHVS, CDR2 FNYEAQ. The CDR3 runs to 15 residues. Trimming took 2 bases from V and 6 from J; bases not matched to a gene: 7. This CDR3 reads CASSLSTGGLDGYTF. The CDR3 region has the DNA TGTGCCAGCAGCTTATCGACAGGGGGTTTGGATGGCTACACCTTC. Looking up the rest from reference TRBV7-6 and TRBJ1-2 gives the full variable domain: GAGVSQSPRYKVTKRGQDVALRCDPISGHVSLYWYRQALGQGPEFLTYFNYEAQQDKSGLPNDRFSAERPEGSISTLTIQRTEQRDSAMYRCASSLSTGGLDGYTFGSGTRLTVV.

The chain carries TRBV28 and TRBJ1-1; 7 positions agree with TRBD1. Germline V gene sequence: CDR1 MDHEN, CDR2 SYDVKM. With 7 bases clipped from V and 0 bases from J, the junction kept 5 bases outside the gene matches. The CDR3 length is 14 residues. In DNA form, the CDR3 reads TGTGCCAGCAAACAGGGGATCATGAACACTGAAGCTTTCTTT. It yields the protein CASKQGIMNTEAFF.

The chain is built from TRBV12-1 and TRBJ2-3; TRBD2 is the table's D call, not checked against the DNA. TRBV12-1 is a pseudogene. This CDR3 spans 14 amino acids. The CDR3 bases are TGTGCCGCTAGCGGGGGGCCCAACACAGATACGCAGTATTTT. Residues: CAASGGPNTDTQYF.

This chain connects TRBV18 to TRBJ2-3; 8 bases are a match to TRBD2. This CDR3 contains 16 residues. Germline lookup yields CDR1 KGHSH and CDR2 LQKENI. The V gene end was trimmed by 3 bases and the J gene end by 0 bases; junction bases not matched to a gene: 5. The CDR3 region is CASSPPGGASTDTQYF. CDR3 in DNA: TGTGCCAGCTCACCCCCGGGGGGGGCTAGCACAGATACGCAGTATTTT.